The 13 T cell receptor beta chains below all came from one sample that was sequenced in a study of blood T cell repertoires in COVID-19 (TCRdb year 2020). Library construction relied on the immunoSEQ multiplex PCR assay. TCRdb obtained this table from immuneACCESS and retained in-frame rearrangements with V and J assigned. These tables miss some clones; where compared with another copy, unresolved V genes account for less than half of the shortfall, and the remainder is unexplained. This sample lists 150,000 to 200,000 clones; 65% to 90% were detected once. The ten largest clones take up 8% to 10% of the sample. The specimen was peripheral blood. The receptors originated from a man in his fifties or sixties with acute or convalescent COVID-19.

Written as DNA, the CDR3 is TGTGCCAGCAGTAATCAACTAGCGGGAGCAGAGACCCAGTACTTC. Translated: CASSNQLAGAETQYF. V is TRBV28 and J is TRBJ2-5, with 11 nucleotides matching TRBD2. Unmatched junction bases numbered 6, after V lost 5 bases and J lost 4 bases. The CDR3 length is 15 residues. CDR1 is MDHEN, CDR2 SYDVKM, per germline.

The rearrangement uses TRBV15 and TRBJ1-4, with D unclear. V shed 1 base and J shed 7 bases, with 13 bases lying between them. In germline, CDR1 is LNHNV, CDR2 YYDKDF (reference sequence). CDR3 size: 15 residues. CDR3 residues: CATSRVGSRSEKLFF. CDR3 nucleotide sequence: TGTGCCACCAGCAGAGTTGGATCGAGGAGTGAAAAACTGTTTTTT.

The chain is built from TRBV27 and TRBJ2-5; perhaps TRBD2 as D (7 bases). Trimming took off 1 base at V and 3 bases at J, with 18 bases between the two ends. CDR1 and CDR2 from the germline V gene are MNHEY and SMNVEV (reference sequence). The CDR3 is made up of 17 amino acids. The CDR3 DNA is TGTGCCAGCAGTTTATTCCTTGGCGGGGGCCTGGAAGAGACCCAGTACTTC. Its protein product is CASSLFLGGGLEETQYF.

The chain combines TRBV30 with TRBJ1-2; tentatively, D is TRBD1 (5 bases). The CDR3 runs to 14 residues. Germline assignment: CDR1 GTSNPN and CDR2 SVGIG (reference sequence). Trimming shortened V by 2 bases and J by 6 bases, and 16 bases separated the two germline ends. The CDR3 is CAWSLWSGDHGYTF. The CDR3 DNA reads as TGTGCCTGGAGTTTGTGGTCGGGGGATCATGGCTACACCTTC.

The chain carries TRBV4-2 and TRBJ2-1; weak D call: TRBD2 (6 bases). The CDR3 has 15 residues. Trimming cost V 0 bases and J 7 bases, with 13 bases left between them. Per germline, CDR1 LGHNA and CDR2 YNFKEQ. CDR3 residues: CASSQEGGVRNEQFF. The CDR3 DNA sequence: TGTGCCAGCAGCCAAGAAGGAGGGGTAAGGAATGAGCAGTTCTTC.

This clone has only one observation. V and J are TRBV28 and TRBJ1-2; no definite D call. The CDR3 extends over 14 amino acids. CDR1 is MDHEN, CDR2 SYDVKM, per germline. Trimming pared 5 bases from V and 3 bases from J, leaving 13 bases between. This CDR3 is CASSDPRAYYGYTF. CDR3 bases: TGTGCCAGCAGTGACCCGAGGGCCTACTATGGCTACACCTTC.

The chain carries TRBV29-1 and TRBJ2-1, with 8 bases that match TRBD2. Germline V gene sequence: CDR1 SQVTM, CDR2 ANQGSEA. CDR3 size: 12 residues. The trim removed 2 bases at V and 7 bases at J, leaving 1 base unmatched. The CDR3 spells CSVETSGNEQFF. The CDR3 DNA reads as TGCAGCGTTGAAACTAGCGGTAATGAGCAGTTCTTC.

This chain joins TRBV5-1 and TRBJ2-5; D is unresolved. Trimming left V 2 bases short and J 5 bases short, with 10 bases between. The CDR3 is made up of 13 amino acids. CDR1 is SGHRS, CDR2 YFSETQ, per germline. CDR3 residues: CASSLFKMETQYF. As DNA, the CDR3 is TGCGCCAGCAGCTTATTCAAAATGGAGACCCAGTACTTC.

This clone has just one count. The chain joins TRBV5-1 to TRBJ2-5; 10 nucleotides agree with TRBD2. Germline V gene lookup returns CDR1 SGHRS and CDR2 YFSETQ. The CDR3 covers 16 residues. V shed 0 bases, J shed 4 bases, and the junction held 6 bases outside the gene matches. The CDR3 reads CASSLARLAGAETQYF. The CDR3 bases are TGCGCCAGCAGCTTGGCTCGTCTAGCGGGAGCAGAGACCCAGTACTTC. The full variable domain, with the rest looked up from reference TRBV5-1 and TRBJ2-5, is KAGVTQTPRYLIKTRGQQVTLSCSPISGHRSVSWYQQTPGQGLQFLFEYFSETQRNKGNFPGRFSGRQFSNSRSEMNVSTLELGDSALYLCASSLARLAGAETQYFGPGTRLLVL.

This clone was detected many times. This chain connects TRBV6-5 to TRBJ2-4, with 7 nucleotides matching TRBD2. Germline CDR1 reads MNHEY; CDR2 reads SVGAGI. Trimming cost V 6 bases and J 7 bases; bases outside gene matches: 9. CDR3 length: 14 residues. The CDR3 loop is CASSSPSGGNIQYF. The CDR3 DNA sequence: TGTGCCAGCAGCTCCCCTAGCGGCGGGAACATTCAGTACTTC.

This clone was detected only once. The chain is built from TRBV6-6 and TRBJ1-2; possibly TRBD1 for D (6 bases). The V and J ends lost 6 bases and 7 bases respectively, with 21 bases between them. Looked up from germline, CDR1 is MNHNY and CDR2 is SVGAGI (reference sequence). The CDR3 spans 15 residues. The CDR3, as DNA: TGTGCCAGCAGCCCCGATCCCGGGGGGCGAGGTGGCTACACCTTC. Translated: CASSPDPGGRGGYTF.

The chain is built from TRBV18 and TRBJ1-1, with 8 bases identical to TRBD1. Germline-derived CDR1 and CDR2 are KGHSH and LQKENI. The CDR3 has 16 amino acids. V trimming: 3 bases; J trimming: 5 bases; junction bases outside the gene matches: 11. The CDR3 here is CASSPGQGSTGTEAFF. The DNA of the CDR3 is TGTGCCAGCTCACCTGGACAGGGCTCTACTGGGACTGAAGCTTTCTTT.

The sample holds one count of this clone. V usage is TRBV30 and J usage is TRBJ2-2; tentatively, D is TRBD1 (6 bases). Trimming removed 3 bases at V and 1 base at J, with 15 bases between. Germline CDR1 and CDR2: GTSNPN and SVGIG (reference sequence). This CDR3 is 16 amino acids long. The CDR3 protein is CAWRQGISQNTGELFF. As DNA, the CDR3 is TGTGCCTGGAGACAGGGTATATCTCAGAACACCGGGGAGCTGTTTTTT.